One sample yielded the 29 T cell receptor beta chains listed below, sequenced in a study of CD8 T cells in Susac syndrome. RNA in amounts of roughly 0.5 to 1 ug was reverse transcribed with random hexamers. Using its own MiXCR run on the immunoSEQ multiplex PCR reads, TCRdb lists one record per CDR3 protein. Here the sample spans over 95,000 distinct CDR3 sequences, 80% to 95% being singletons. Sequenced material: CD4+ T cells from PBMCs. These receptors were collected from a human donor in good health.

The chain carries TRBV7-8 and TRBJ2-2; D is ambiguous. CDR3 length: 12 residues. Per the germline V gene, CDR1 is SGHVS and CDR2 is FQNEAQ. The V end was cut by 4 bases, the J end by 6 bases, with 6 bases between. CDR3 coding DNA: TGTGCCAGCAGCTCGGTGTCCGGGGAGCTGTTTTTT. Protein sequence: CASSSVSGELFF.

This chain links TRBV10-3 with TRBJ1-1; a possible D gene is TRBD1 (6 bases). Looked up from germline, CDR1 is ENHRY and CDR2 is SYGVKD. This CDR3 is built from 14 residues. Between the trimmed V and J ends, which lost 8 bases and 1 base, there was a span of 14 bases. Written as DNA, the CDR3 is TGTGCCATCGGGGCGGCGGGACAGAACACTGAAGCTTTCTTT. As protein: CAIGAAGQNTEAFF.

The chain has TRBV7-6 and TRBJ2-3; possible D gene TRBD1, 6 bases. The CDR3 is 14 amino acids. Germline CDR1 is SGHVS and CDR2 is FNYEAQ. V was trimmed by 4 bases and J by 6 bases, leaving 14 bases between them. The CDR3 nucleotides are TGTGCCAGCAGCTCGGAACTGGGGGCTGATACGCAGTATTTT. Translation: CASSSELGADTQYF. The whole variable domain, filled in from reference TRBV7-6 and TRBJ2-3, reads GAGVSQSPRYKVTKRGQDVALRCDPISGHVSLYWYRQALGQGPEFLTYFNYEAQQDKSGLPNDRFSAERPEGSISTLTIQRTEQRDSAMYRCASSSELGADTQYFGPGTRLTVL.

This clonotype was recorded only once. V usage is TRBV19 and J usage is TRBJ1-2; no clear D gene. This CDR3 spans 12 amino acids. Trimming took off 1 base at V and 7 bases at J, with 7 bases between the two ends. CDR1 and CDR2 (germline): LNHDA, SQIVND (reference sequence). The CDR3 DNA is TGTGCCAGTAGTATAGCGCGGGGTGGCTACACCTTC. Its protein product is CASSIARGGYTF.

This chain connects TRBV6-2 or TRBV6-3 to TRBJ2-5; 16 bases are a match to TRBD2. Germline V CDR1 and CDR2: MNHEY, SVGEGT. The length of the CDR3 is 16 residues. Trimming at V came to 4 bases and at J to 6 bases, leaving 5 bases not matched to a gene. Here the CDR3 DNA reads TGTGCCAGCAGTTCCGGGACTAGCGGGAGGGCCAAGACCCAGTACTTC. This encodes CASSSGTSGRAKTQYF.

This chain links TRBV2 with TRBJ2-3; D unclear. V was pared by 6 bases and J by 0 bases, with 7 bases between. CDR3 size: 13 residues. In germline, CDR1 is SNHLY, CDR2 FYNNEI. CDR3 loop: CASRTTSTDTQYF. The CDR3 DNA is TGTGCCAGCAGAACTACTAGCACAGATACGCAGTATTTT.

This rearrangement joins TRBV20-1 to TRBJ2-5, with 7 bases identical to TRBD2. V lost 6 bases and J lost 5; bases outside the gene matches: 6. This CDR3 contains 12 residues. Germline V gene sequence: CDR1 DFQATT, CDR2 SNEGSKA (reference sequence). CDR3 loop: CSATSGDETQYF. The CDR3 DNA sequence: TGCAGTGCAACGAGCGGGGATGAGACCCAGTACTTC.

The chain joins TRBV15 to TRBJ2-7; TRBD2 aligns across 10 bases. This CDR3 is built from 19 residues. V shed 3 bases and J 5 bases; nucleotides not matched to a gene: 19. Germline-derived CDR1 and CDR2 are LNHNV and YYDKDF (reference sequence). The CDR3 reads CATSSPHLASGSTAHEQYF. The CDR3 DNA sequence: TGTGCCACCAGCAGTCCCCATCTGGCTAGCGGGAGCACTGCCCACGAGCAGTACTTC.

The chain employs TRBV7-9 and TRBJ2-2, with D unresolved. The germline V and J ends were trimmed by 5 bases and 3 bases, with 16 bases remaining between them. Germline V gene sequence: CDR1 SEHNR, CDR2 FQNEAQ (reference sequence). The CDR3 sequence is 16 residues long. CDR3 DNA: TGTGCCAGCAGCCCTATATCACTAAGTTACACCGGGGAGCTGTTTTTT. Amino acids: CASSPISLSYTGELFF.

The chain links TRBV5-4 to TRBJ2-5; D not resolved. Trimming cost V 4 bases and J 3 bases, with 19 bases left between them. This CDR3 is built from 16 residues. Per germline, CDR1 SGHNT and CDR2 YYREEE (reference sequence). As DNA, the CDR3 is TGTGCCAGCAGCCGTGGACCCGACACCTCTAAAGAGACCCAGTACTTC. Protein: CASSRGPDTSKETQYF.

The gene calls are TRBV3-1 and TRBJ2-6; D not certain. CDR3 length equals 15 residues. V shed 8 bases and J shed 2 bases, with 13 bases lying between them. The V gene's germline CDR1 is LGHDT and CDR2 YNNKEL (reference sequence). In nucleotides, the CDR3 is TGTGCCAGCTGTCAAGGCGAAGCTGGGGCCAACGTCCTGACTTTC. Its translation: CASCQGEAGANVLTF. Looking up the rest from reference TRBV3-1 and TRBJ2-6 gives the full variable domain: DTAVSQTPKYLVTQMGNDKSIKCEQNLGHDTMYWYKQDSKKFLKIMFSYNNKELIINETVPNRFSPKSPDKAHLNLHINSLELGDSAVYFCASCQGEAGANVLTFGAGSRLTVL.

The J gene is TRBJ1-1, the V gene TRBV4-3, with a possible D match to TRBD1 (5 bases). The germline gives CDR1 LGHNA, CDR2 YSLEER. The CDR3 has 16 amino acids. Trimming took off 4 bases at V and 4 bases at J, with 19 bases between the two ends. CDR3 protein: CASSPTQGSGTTEAFF. CDR3 DNA sequence: TGCGCCAGCAGCCCAACCCAGGGATCGGGGACCACTGAAGCTTTCTTT.

The chain is built from TRBV7-9 and TRBJ1-2; D unclear. The CDR3 loop spans 15 amino acids. The germline gives CDR1 SEHNR, CDR2 FQNEAQ (reference sequence). With 4 bases removed from V and 4 bases from J, the gap between germline ends came to 16 bases. The CDR3 nucleotides are TGTGCCAGCAGCTCCTCTTCAGGCGCGGGCTATGGCTACACCTTC. It yields the protein CASSSSSGAGYGYTF.

The CDR3 protein is CASSPPLYEQYF. Written as DNA, the CDR3 is TGTGCCAGCAGCCCTCCTCTCTACGAGCAGTACTTC. The J gene is TRBJ2-7, the V gene TRBV3-1; D remains ambiguous. CDR1 and CDR2 from the germline V gene are LGHDT and YNNKEL (reference sequence). The V gene lost 4 bases and the J gene lost 3 bases, with 7 bases spanning the gap. The CDR3 totals 12 residues.

This chain connects TRBV5-4 to TRBJ1-6, with TRBD1 matching over 7 bases. Germline lookup yields CDR1 SGHNT and CDR2 YYREEE (reference sequence). J gave up 6 bases and V 4 bases, and 7 bases lay outside the gene matches. This CDR3 contains 15 residues. CDR3 sequence reads: CASSPQRGPNSPLHF. Written as DNA, the CDR3 is TGTGCCAGCAGCCCTCAAAGGGGGCCTAATTCACCCCTCCACTTT.

This clonotype was seen just once. The V and J genes are TRBV7-8 and TRBJ2-7; no clear D. Deletions cut 1 base from V and 0 bases from J, with 16 bases between. Germline V gene lookup returns CDR1 SGHVS and CDR2 FQNEAQ. This CDR3 comprises 17 residues. The chain's CDR3 is CASSLESGWGISYEQYF. The CDR3 DNA reads as TGTGCCAGCAGCTTAGAGTCCGGGTGGGGAATCTCCTACGAGCAGTACTTC.

The rearrangement joins TRBV7-2 to TRBJ2-2; D remains ambiguous. V lost 5 bases and J lost 5, with 6 bases in between. The CDR3 totals 12 residues. CDR1 and CDR2 (germline): SGHTA, FQGNSA. CDR3 region: CASSPLTGELFF. As DNA, the CDR3 is TGTGCCAGCAGCCCACTGACCGGGGAGCTGTTTTTT.

CDR3 in amino acids: CASSSTSTGELFF. CDR3 DNA: TGCGCCAGCAGCTCGACCAGCACCGGGGAGCTGTTTTTT. This rearrangement joins TRBV5-1 to TRBJ2-2, with D unclear. The CDR3 runs 13 residues. Germline V gives CDR1 SGHRS, CDR2 YFSETQ. Deletions cut 3 bases from V and 4 bases from J, with 7 bases between. Variable domain in full (rest from reference TRBV5-1 and TRBJ2-2): KAGVTQTPRYLIKTRGQQVTLSCSPISGHRSVSWYQQTPGQGLQFLFEYFSETQRNKGNFPGRFSGRQFSNSRSEMNVSTLELGDSALYLCASSSTSTGELFFGEGSRLTVL.

This rearrangement joins TRBV29-1 to TRBJ2-4, with 7 bases that match TRBD2. The CDR3 totals 14 residues. The germline gives CDR1 SQVTM, CDR2 ANQGSEA. After removal of 4 bases from V and 7 bases from J, the junction contained 10 bases not matched to a gene. CDR3 nucleotides: TGCAGCGTTGCGACCTCAACCGGGGGGAACATTCAGTACTTC. This gives the protein CSVATSTGGNIQYF. Full variable domain (outside the CDR3, taken from reference TRBV29-1 and TRBJ2-4): SAVISQKPSRDICQRGTSLTIQCQVDSQVTMMFWYRQQPGQSLTLIATANQGSEATYESGFVIDKFPISRPNLTFSTLTVSNMSPEDSSIYLCSVATSTGGNIQYFGAGTRLSVL.

The genes are TRBV27 and TRBJ1-1, with D tentatively TRBD1 (6 bases). Germline CDR1 reads MNHEY; CDR2 reads SMNVEV (reference sequence). V lost 8 bases, J lost 7 bases, and 20 bases lay in between. The CDR3 length is 14 residues. The CDR3 sequence: CASEGPGRGGEAFF. As DNA, the CDR3 is TGTGCCAGCGAAGGCCCGGGCAGGGGAGGTGAAGCTTTCTTT.

The V call is TRBV5-4, the J call TRBJ2-5, with a weak D call TRBD1 (6 bases). Germline CDR1 and CDR2: SGHNT and YYREEE (reference sequence). The CDR3 extends over 15 amino acids. The V and J ends lost 2 bases and 3 bases respectively, with 14 bases between them. CDR3 DNA sequence: TGTGCCAGCAGCTTTCTAGGGGGTTGGGAAGAGACCCAGTACTTC. Its protein is CASSFLGGWEETQYF.

V gene TRBV27 combines with J gene TRBJ2-2; TRBD1 aligns across 10 bases. The V gene end was trimmed by 7 bases and the J gene end by 6 bases; junction bases not matched to a gene: 5. Germline V gene sequence: CDR1 MNHEY, CDR2 SMNVEV (reference sequence). This CDR3 is built from 14 residues. CDR3 protein: CASTETGGSGELFF. The DNA of the CDR3 is TGTGCCAGCACCGAGACAGGGGGCTCCGGGGAGCTGTTTTTT.

This chain links TRBV5-1 with TRBJ1-1, with 12 bases identical to TRBD1. Per the germline V gene, CDR1 is SGHRS and CDR2 is YFSETQ. The CDR3 sequence is 16 residues long. With V trimmed by 2 bases and J by 6 bases, 8 bases remained unmatched. Written as DNA, the CDR3 is TGCGCCAGCAGCTTAGCCTCGGGACAGGGGGCCGCTGAAGCTTTCTTT. It specifies CASSLASGQGAAEAFF.

The chain recombines TRBV7-9 with TRBJ1-4; D gene uncertain. From germline, CDR1 is SEHNR and CDR2 FQNEAQ (reference sequence). Trimming stripped 0 bases from V and 7 bases from J, with 6 bases between. The CDR3 contains 13 residues. As DNA, the CDR3 is TGTGCCAGCAGCTTAGCTTACGGTGAAAAACTGTTTTTT. Translated, it gives CASSLAYGEKLFF.

The sample holds one count of this clonotype. This chain joins TRBV9 and TRBJ2-1, with D unclear. The CDR3 is 15 amino acids. Germline CDR1 SGDLS, CDR2 YYNGEE. Trimming stripped 0 bases from V and 1 base from J, with 8 bases between. The DNA of the CDR3 is TGTGCCAGCAGCGTAGAAGGGTGGTCCTACAATGAGCAGTTCTTC. This gives the protein CASSVEGWSYNEQFF.

The chain couples TRBV5-1 to TRBJ1-1; 7 nucleotides match TRBD1. Germline values: CDR1 SGHRS, CDR2 YFSETQ. This CDR3 region has 17 residues. V gave up 7 bases and J gave up 5 bases; unmatched junction bases: 20. The CDR3 loop is CASGPEMTIGGATEAFF. The CDR3 DNA is TGCGCCAGCGGCCCAGAAATGACTATAGGGGGCGCGACTGAAGCTTTCTTT.

This clonotype was detected only a few times. This sequence joins TRBV29-1 and TRBJ1-3; no clear D. V was pared by 1 base and J by 4 bases, with 5 bases between. This CDR3 comprises 12 residues. Germline V gene sequence: CDR1 SQVTM, CDR2 ANQGSEA. This CDR3 is CSVEVPGNTIYF. CDR3 sequence (DNA): TGCAGCGTTGAAGTCCCGGGAAACACCATATATTTT. The full variable domain, with the rest looked up from reference TRBV29-1 and TRBJ1-3, is SAVISQKPSRDICQRGTSLTIQCQVDSQVTMMFWYRQQPGQSLTLIATANQGSEATYESGFVIDKFPISRPNLTFSTLTVSNMSPEDSSIYLCSVEVPGNTIYFGEGSWLTVV.

This clonotype was seen only a few times. The CDR3 reads CASSFRAQDPYEQYF. CDR3 sequence (DNA): TGCGCCAGCAGCTTCAGGGCGCAGGATCCCTACGAGCAGTACTTC. The genes are TRBV5-1 and TRBJ2-7, with D possibly TRBD1 on 5 matching bases. The CDR3 spans 15 residues. The V end lost 2 bases, the J end lost 2 bases, and 14 bases lay between the germline ends. Germline CDR1 and CDR2: SGHRS and YFSETQ.

This rearrangement joins TRBV7-3 to TRBJ2-1; D not certain. Germline CDR1 and CDR2: SGHTA and FQGTGA. The CDR3 has 15 amino acids. The V and J ends lost 5 bases and 0 bases respectively, with 11 bases between them. In nucleotides, the CDR3 is TGTGCCAGCAGCAGAGCAGGTAGCTCCTACAATGAGCAGTTCTTC. This gives the protein CASSRAGSSYNEQFF.